The 7 T cell receptor beta chains below come from one sample, sequenced in a study of OX40 agonist ivuxolimab in advanced cancers. Here immunoSEQ multiplex PCR was the method, and the copy in TCRdb shows in-frame clones only, minus some. The sample has over 35,000 clones, 85% to 90% seen once; the top ten hold approximately 0.51%. The sequenced sample was CD4+ or CD8+ T cells sorted from blood, obtained in a trial of the OX40 agonist ivuxolimab. The receptors stem from an adult with an advanced solid tumor such as melanoma, head and neck, liver or kidney cancer.

The J gene is TRBJ1-1, the V gene TRBV5-1; D remains unclear. The germline CDR1 and CDR2 sequences are SGHRS and YFSETQ. This CDR3 region has 14 residues. Trimming removed 6 bases at V and 0 bases at J, with 12 bases between. CDR3 coding DNA: TGCGCCAGCAAGCGTACCAGGCTGAACACTGAAGCTTTCTTT. This encodes CASKRTRLNTEAFF.

The chain has TRBV4-1 and TRBJ1-1; unclear D gene. Trimming removed 1 base from V and 6 bases from J, with 15 bases in between. This CDR3 has 15 amino acids. Germline V lookup: CDR1 MGHRA, CDR2 YSYEKL. The CDR3 nucleotides read TGCGCCAGCAGCCAAGGCGCCAGGTCAATCGCTGAAGCTTTCTTT. Amino acids: CASSQGARSIAEAFF.

V usage is TRBV6-5 and J usage is TRBJ2-2, with no clear D. This CDR3 is 15 amino acids long. Germline CDR1 reads MNHEY; CDR2 reads SVGAGI. The V end was cut by 2 bases, the J end by 2 bases, with 9 bases between. The CDR3 sequence: CASSYEYINTGELFF. As DNA, the CDR3 is TGTGCCAGCAGTTACGAGTATATTAACACCGGGGAGCTGTTTTTT.

The gene calls are TRBV28 and TRBJ2-7, with D unclear. The CDR3 contains 13 residues. With 6 bases removed from V and 7 bases from J, the gap between germline ends came to 16 bases. Germline CDR1 is MDHEN and CDR2 is SYDVKM. CDR3: CASSYGSKGEQYF. The DNA for the CDR3 is TGTGCCAGCAGCTACGGGTCCAAAGGGGAGCAGTACTTC.

The chain carries TRBV9 and TRBJ1-4; 8 bases fit TRBD1. The CDR3 has 14 amino acids. With 2 bases clipped from V and 7 bases from J, the junction kept 4 bases outside the gene matches. The germline V gene encodes CDR1 SGDLS and CDR2 YYNGEE. The CDR3 here is CASSVTGGGEKLFF. For the CDR3, the DNA is TGTGCCAGCAGCGTTACAGGGGGAGGTGAAAAACTGTTTTTT.

The chain has TRBV18 and TRBJ2-3, with 8 bases aligning to TRBD1. With V trimmed by 1 base and J by 4 bases, 4 bases remained unmatched. CDR3 size: 15 residues. Germline CDR1 KGHSH, CDR2 LQKENI. The CDR3: CASSPRQGAADTQYF. CDR3 bases: TGTGCCAGCTCACCACGGCAGGGGGCAGCAGATACGCAGTATTTT.

The V call is TRBV5-1, the J call TRBJ1-1; D perhaps matches TRBD1 (6 bases). CDR1 is SGHRS, CDR2 YFSETQ, per germline. The CDR3 length is 15 residues. V gave up 4 bases and J gave up 0 bases, with 13 bases separating them. This CDR3 is CASSPGQTLNTEAFF. The CDR3 nucleotides read TGCGCCAGCAGCCCCGGACAGACCTTGAACACTGAAGCTTTCTTT.